This T cell receptor beta chain came from a study of technical replicates of blood from a few donors. Measured with immunoSEQ multiplex PCR; TCRdb has only the in-frame clones, and not every one. The table shows 83,000 or so clones, with around nine tenths occurring only once. V shed 6 bases and J shed 1 base, with 15 bases lying between them. Per germline, CDR1 MNHNS and CDR2 SASEGT. The CDR3 is made up of 15 amino acids. This clonotype was obtained from a human donor in good health. The genes are TRBV6-1 and TRBJ1-1; D perhaps matches TRBD1 (6 bases). Sequencing used T cells isolated from PBMCs. The CDR3 DNA is TGTGCCAGCAGCCCCGCGGGGGGCACGAACACTGAAGCTTTCTTT. Its protein is CASSPAGGTNTEAFF.